One and the same sample provided the 26 T cell receptor beta chains below, sequenced in a study of control samples from healthy donors and cancer patients. The assay was immunoSEQ multiplex PCR, and TCRdb's table has in-frame clones only and misses some. The data contain about 150,000 clones, about 89% of them singletons. Sequenced input: blood. The origin of the receptors is a man aged 25-45 years in good health.

V and J are TRBV12-3 or TRBV12-4 and TRBJ2-7; the D gene could be TRBD1 or TRBD2 (5 bases each). V lost 3 bases, J lost 3 bases, and 9 bases lay in between. This CDR3 is 13 amino acids long. The DNA for the CDR3 is TGTGCCAGCAGTTTGGGGGATAGCTACGAGCAGTACTTC. Translated: CASSLGDSYEQYF.

This chain links TRBV14 with TRBJ1-2; maybe TRBD1 (5 bases). The germline V gene has CDR1 SGHDN and CDR2 FVKESK. CDR3 length: 13 residues. Trimming removed 3 bases at V and 3 bases at J, with 8 bases between. CDR3 residues: CASSQGPYYGYTF. In nucleotides, the CDR3 is TGTGCCAGCAGCCAGGGGCCTTACTATGGCTACACCTTC.

The chain recombines TRBV5-4 with TRBJ2-1; D uncertain. The V and J ends lost 5 bases and 8 bases respectively, with 11 bases between them. There are 12 residues in the CDR3. Germline CDR1 is SGHNT and CDR2 is YYREEE (reference sequence). CDR3 region: CASSVSRYEQFF. The CDR3 DNA is TGTGCCAGCAGTGTTAGCAGGTATGAGCAGTTCTTC.

This chain links TRBV5-8 with TRBJ2-3; 8 bases map to TRBD2. This CDR3 has 17 amino acids. Trimming at V came to 0 bases and at J to 8 bases, leaving 14 bases not matched to a gene. Germline lookup yields CDR1 SGHTS and CDR2 YDEGEE. CDR3 DNA sequence: TGTGCCAGCAGCTTGGGGGGGACTAGTCTTAAAGTCGGTACGCAGTATTTT. Protein: CASSLGGTSLKVGTQYF.

V gene TRBV5-4 combines with J gene TRBJ1-2; weak D call: TRBD1 (5 bases). In germline, CDR1 is SGHNT, CDR2 YYREEE (reference sequence). This CDR3 region has 13 residues. V lost 1 base to trimming and J lost 4 bases, with 8 bases between them. For the CDR3, the DNA is TGTGCCAGCAGCTTGAGGGGCTCCTATGGCTACACCTTC. It encodes CASSLRGSYGYTF.

The V and J genes are TRBV12-3 or TRBV12-4 and TRBJ2-1, with TRBD2 matching 8 bases. This CDR3 region has 13 residues. Trimming took 5 bases from V and 6 from J; bases not matched to a gene: 3. DNA of the CDR3: TGTGCCAGCAGTAGCGGGAGAGGCAATGAGCAGTTCTTC. Encoded protein: CASSSGRGNEQFF.

This clone was detected only a few times. The CDR3 loop is CASSHDHYNEQFF. CDR3 coding DNA: TGTGCCAGCAGTCACGACCACTACAATGAGCAGTTCTTC. This chain uses TRBV2 with TRBJ2-1, with D hard to call. Between the trimmed V and J ends, which lost 5 bases and 3 bases, there was a span of 8 bases. CDR1 is SNHLY and CDR2 is FYNNEI in the germline V gene. This CDR3 is built from 13 residues.

The rearrangement uses TRBV12-3 or TRBV12-4 and TRBJ2-6; D unresolved. This CDR3 has 13 amino acids. V was shortened by 1 base and J by 4 bases, with 2 bases between the two germline ends. CDR3 in amino acids: CASSLGGANVLTF. The CDR3 bases are TGTGCCAGCAGTTTAGGCGGGGCCAACGTCCTGACTTTC.

The J gene is TRBJ2-7, the V gene TRBV5-1; TRBD2 matches at 12 bases. This CDR3 comprises 17 residues. V was pared by 1 base and J by 7 bases, with 12 bases of the junction left unmatched. Germline CDR1 reads SGHRS; CDR2 reads YFSETQ. The CDR3 loop is CASSLIASGGVLREQYF. For the CDR3, the DNA is TGCGCCAGCAGCTTGATAGCTAGCGGGGGGGTGCTACGAGAGCAGTACTTC.

This chain connects TRBV27 to TRBJ2-2; the D is unclear. V was clipped by 3 bases and J by 0 bases, with 5 bases between them. Germline V gene sequence: CDR1 MNHEY, CDR2 SMNVEV (reference sequence). This CDR3 has 14 residues. CDR3 sequence (DNA): TGTGCCAGCAGTTTTGGCACGAACACCGGGGAGCTGTTTTTT. It translates to CASSFGTNTGELFF.

V usage is TRBV7-9 and J usage is TRBJ1-1, with 7 bases matching TRBD1. CDR1 and CDR2 (germline): SEHNR, FQNEAQ (reference sequence). This CDR3 is built from 15 residues. V lost 1 base and J lost 5; bases outside the gene matches: 7. CDR3 amino acids: CASSLGGAGGTEAFF. The CDR3 DNA is TGTGCCAGCAGCTTAGGTGGCGCAGGGGGTACTGAAGCTTTCTTT.

This chain links TRBV15 with TRBJ1-5, with 7 nucleotides matching TRBD1. The V segment lost 2 bases and the J segment 2 bases; nucleotides outside the gene matches: 3. This CDR3 has 15 residues. Germline CDR1 reads LNHNV; CDR2 reads YYDKDF (reference sequence). The CDR3 coding sequence is TGTGCCACCAGCAGAACAGGGGCAGGCAATCAGCCCCAGCATTTT. The encoded protein is CATSRTGAGNQPQHF.

V usage is TRBV11-2 and J usage is TRBJ1-3; D not certain. CDR1 is SGHAT and CDR2 is FQNNGV in the germline V gene. The length of the CDR3 is 12 residues. Trimming took off 5 bases at V and 4 bases at J, with 6 bases between the two ends. CDR3 bases: TGTGCCAGCAGCCTCAGAGGAAACACCATATATTTT. Translating gives CASSLRGNTIYF.

The V and J genes are TRBV7-5 and TRBJ2-1; the table gives TRBD2 as D, unverified against the DNA. TRBV7-5 is a recognized pseudogene. The CDR3 spans 15 residues. For the CDR3, the DNA is TGTGCCAGAAGCTTATCCTCGGGAGGGCGTAATGAGCAGTTCTTC. It codes for CARSLSSGGRNEQFF.

The J gene is TRBJ2-6, the V gene TRBV6-4, with a tentative D call TRBD2 (5 bases). The CDR3 runs 16 residues. The V end lost 4 bases, the J end lost 0 bases, and 10 bases lay between the germline ends. Looked up from germline, CDR1 is MRHNA and CDR2 is SNTAGT. The CDR3: CASSGGSTSGANVLTF. The CDR3 region has the DNA TGTGCCAGCAGTGGAGGGTCTACCTCTGGGGCCAACGTCCTGACTTTC.

This clone was detected a few times. The chain couples TRBV7-8 to TRBJ2-7; the match to TRBD2 covers 7 bases. J was trimmed by 2 bases and V by 5 bases; bases with no gene match: 3. The CDR3 is 13 amino acids. The germline V gene has CDR1 SGHVS and CDR2 FQNEAQ. The CDR3 DNA follows: TGTGCCAGCAGCCTCCGGGGGGCCTACGAGCAGTACTTC. Its translation: CASSLRGAYEQYF.

This chain connects TRBV19 to TRBJ2-1; D call uncertain. The CDR3 runs 15 residues. Trimming removed 3 bases from V and 0 bases from J, with 9 bases in between. The germline V gene has CDR1 LNHDA and CDR2 SQIVND (reference sequence). Written as DNA, the CDR3 is TGTGCCAGTAGTATCCCCTGGGACTCCTACAATGAGCAGTTCTTC. It translates to CASSIPWDSYNEQFF. Together with reference TRBV19 and TRBJ2-1, the CDR3 gives the full variable domain: DGGITQSPKYLFRKEGQNVTLSCEQNLNHDAMYWYRQDPGQGLRLIYYSQIVNDFQKGDIAEGYSVSREKKESFPLTVTSAQKNPTAFYLCASSIPWDSYNEQFFGPGTRLTVL.

The rearrangement joins TRBV7-9 to TRBJ2-2, with TRBD2 identical over 12 bases. Germline assignment: CDR1 SEHNR and CDR2 FQNEAQ (reference sequence). V shed 5 bases, J shed 7 bases, and the junction held 11 bases outside the gene matches. The CDR3 sequence is 17 residues long. CDR3 nucleotide sequence: TGTGCCAGCAGCGTTCGACCGGGACTAGCGGGTTTCGGGGAGCTGTTTTTT. Its protein product is CASSVRPGLAGFGELFF.

The chain carries TRBV5-1 and TRBJ2-7, with TRBD1 identical over 9 bases. Trimming cost V 3 bases and J 3 bases; bases outside gene matches: 4. Germline V lookup: CDR1 SGHRS, CDR2 YFSETQ. The CDR3 length is 14 residues. This CDR3 reads CASSSGTGFYEQYF. Written as DNA, the CDR3 is TGCGCCAGCAGCTCTGGGACAGGGTTCTACGAGCAGTACTTC.

This clone occurred once. J is TRBJ2-7 and V is TRBV7-2, with 8 bases fitting TRBD2. CDR1 and CDR2 (germline): SGHTA, FQGNSA. Trimming removed 6 bases from V and 4 bases from J; junction bases left unmatched: 11. The CDR3 covers 15 residues. CDR3 in DNA: TGTGCCAGCAGTGAAGTCTCGGGGGGGCATTACGAGCAGTACTTC. This encodes CASSEVSGGHYEQYF.

This chain joins TRBV19 and TRBJ1-5; 7 nucleotides match TRBD1. After removal of 5 bases from V and 1 base from J, the junction contained 5 bases not matched to a gene. The CDR3 runs to 15 residues. Germline CDR1 LNHDA, CDR2 SQIVND (reference sequence). The CDR3, as DNA: TGTGCCAGTAGTCAGGGACAGCTAAGCAATCAGCCCCAGCATTTT. This sequence encodes CASSQGQLSNQPQHF.

In DNA, the CDR3 is TGTGCCACCAGTGCAGGGGCGAACACCGGGGAGCTGTTTTTT. Its protein product is CATSAGANTGELFF. The chain uses TRBV24-1 and TRBJ2-2, with a weak D call TRBD1 (6 bases). The germline gives CDR1 KGHDR, CDR2 SFDVKD. V lost 5 bases and J 0 bases, leaving 6 bases between the germline ends. The CDR3 has 14 amino acids.

The V call is TRBV7-3, the J call TRBJ2-1; D is unresolved. This CDR3 contains 13 residues. CDR1 is SGHTA, CDR2 FQGTGA, per germline. Trimming pared 6 bases from V and 8 bases from J, leaving 14 bases between. CDR3 sequence reads: CASSVLGPYEQFF. CDR3 sequence (DNA): TGTGCCAGCAGTGTTCTCGGGCCGTATGAGCAGTTCTTC.

The chain recombines TRBV11-3 with TRBJ2-5; D unresolved. With 1 base removed from V and 5 bases from J, the gap between germline ends came to 8 bases. CDR1 is SGHNT, CDR2 YENEEA, per germline. The CDR3 is 13 amino acids. The CDR3 here is CASSLVLEETQYF. The CDR3 nucleotides read TGTGCCAGCAGCTTAGTCCTGGAGGAGACCCAGTACTTC.

This clone was counted a single time. V is TRBV27 and J is TRBJ2-1; 7 nucleotides line up with TRBD2. This CDR3 has 14 amino acids. With 3 bases clipped from V and 1 base from J, the junction kept 0 bases outside the gene matches. Germline V lookup: CDR1 MNHEY, CDR2 SMNVEV (reference sequence). CDR3 sequence reads: CASSFGGSYNEQFF. CDR3 in DNA: TGTGCCAGCAGTTTCGGGGGGTCCTACAATGAGCAGTTCTTC.

The chain links TRBV12-1 to TRBJ1-4; TRBD1, as called in the table, went unchecked against the DNA. TRBV12-1 is a pseudogene locus. This CDR3 contains 18 residues. The CDR3 is CASSSTGTGNRSNEKLFF. CDR3 nucleotide sequence: TGTGCCAGCAGCTCCACCGGGACAGGGAATAGGTCTAATGAAAAACTGTTTTTT.